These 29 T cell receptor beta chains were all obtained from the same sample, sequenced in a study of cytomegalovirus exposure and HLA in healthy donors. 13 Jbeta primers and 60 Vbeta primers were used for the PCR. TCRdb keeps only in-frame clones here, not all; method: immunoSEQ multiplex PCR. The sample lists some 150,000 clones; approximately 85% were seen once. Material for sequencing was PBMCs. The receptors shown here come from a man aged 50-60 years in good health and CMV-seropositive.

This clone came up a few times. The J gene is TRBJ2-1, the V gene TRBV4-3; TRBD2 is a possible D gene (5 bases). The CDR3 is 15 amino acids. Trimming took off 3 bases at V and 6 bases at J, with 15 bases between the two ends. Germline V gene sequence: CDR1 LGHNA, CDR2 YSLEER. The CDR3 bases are TGCGCCAGCAGCCAGGGGAGTGGTAGTTCCAATGAGCAGTTCTTC. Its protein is CASSQGSGSSNEQFF.

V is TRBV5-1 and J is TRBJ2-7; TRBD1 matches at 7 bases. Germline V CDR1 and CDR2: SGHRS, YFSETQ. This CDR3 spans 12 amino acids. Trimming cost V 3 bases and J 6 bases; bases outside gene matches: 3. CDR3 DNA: TGCGCCAGCAGCTCCAACAGGGGCGAGCAGTACTTC. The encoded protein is CASSSNRGEQYF.

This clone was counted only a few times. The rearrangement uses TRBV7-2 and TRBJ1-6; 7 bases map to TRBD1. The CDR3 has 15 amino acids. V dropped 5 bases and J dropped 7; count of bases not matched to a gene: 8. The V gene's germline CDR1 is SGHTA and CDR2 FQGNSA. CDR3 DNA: TGTGCCAGCAGCGGACGGAGGGGGCCAAATTCACCCCTCCACTTT. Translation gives CASSGRRGPNSPLHF.

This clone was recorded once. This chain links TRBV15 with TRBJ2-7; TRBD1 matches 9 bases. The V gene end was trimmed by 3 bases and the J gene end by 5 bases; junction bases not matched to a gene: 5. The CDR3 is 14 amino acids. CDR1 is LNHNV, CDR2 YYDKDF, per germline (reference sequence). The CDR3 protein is CATSRGQGIHEQYF. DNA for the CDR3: TGTGCCACCAGCAGGGGACAGGGTATCCACGAGCAGTACTTC.

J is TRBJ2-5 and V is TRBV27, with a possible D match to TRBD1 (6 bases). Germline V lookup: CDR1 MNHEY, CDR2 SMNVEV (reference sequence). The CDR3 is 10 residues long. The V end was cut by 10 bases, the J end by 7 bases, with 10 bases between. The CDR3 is CATLGGTQYF. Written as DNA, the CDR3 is TGTGCCACCTTAGGGGGGACCCAGTACTTC.

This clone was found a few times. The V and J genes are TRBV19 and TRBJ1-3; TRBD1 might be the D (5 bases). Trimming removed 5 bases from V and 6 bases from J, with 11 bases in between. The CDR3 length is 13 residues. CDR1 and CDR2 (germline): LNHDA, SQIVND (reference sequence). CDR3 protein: CASSPGTENTIYF. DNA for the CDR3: TGTGCCAGTAGTCCCGGGACTGAAAACACCATATATTTT.

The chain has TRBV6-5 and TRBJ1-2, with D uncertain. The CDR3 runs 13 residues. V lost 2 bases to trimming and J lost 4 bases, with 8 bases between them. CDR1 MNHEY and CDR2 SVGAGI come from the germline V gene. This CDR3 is CASSYQETYGYTF. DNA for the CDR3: TGTGCCAGCAGTTACCAGGAAACCTATGGCTACACCTTC.

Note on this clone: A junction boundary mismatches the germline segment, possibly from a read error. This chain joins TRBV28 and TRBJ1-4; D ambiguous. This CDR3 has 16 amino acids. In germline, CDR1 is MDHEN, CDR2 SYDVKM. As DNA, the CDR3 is TGTGCCAGCAGTTTATGGAGGGTCACTCCTAATGAAAAACCGTTTTTT. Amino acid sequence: CASSLWRVTPNEKPFF.

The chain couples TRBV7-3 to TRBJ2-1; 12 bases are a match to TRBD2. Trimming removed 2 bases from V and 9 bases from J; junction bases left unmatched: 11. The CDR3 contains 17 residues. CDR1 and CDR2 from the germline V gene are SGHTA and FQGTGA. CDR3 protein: CASSLHRLAGAPSEQFF. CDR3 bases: TGTGCCAGCAGCTTACATCGACTAGCGGGGGCCCCCAGTGAGCAGTTCTTC.

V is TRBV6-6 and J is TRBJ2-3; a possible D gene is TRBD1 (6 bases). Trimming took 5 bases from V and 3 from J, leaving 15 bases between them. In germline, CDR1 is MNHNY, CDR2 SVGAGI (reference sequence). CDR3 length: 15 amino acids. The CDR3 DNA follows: TGTGCCAGCAGTCCCCAGGGGCGGAGGACAGATACGCAGTATTTT. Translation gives CASSPQGRRTDTQYF.

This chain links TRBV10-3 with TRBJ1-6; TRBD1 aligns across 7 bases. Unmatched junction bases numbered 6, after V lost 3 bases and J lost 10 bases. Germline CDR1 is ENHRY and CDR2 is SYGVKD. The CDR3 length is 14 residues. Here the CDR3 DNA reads TGTGCCATCAGTGAACAGGGGCGTCACTCACCCCTCCACTTT. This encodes CAISEQGRHSPLHF.

The CDR3 spells CASSPGTSGEAFF. CDR3 coding DNA: TGTGCCAGCAGCCCCGGAACCAGCGGGGAAGCTTTCTTT. The gene calls are TRBV9 and TRBJ1-1; no clear D. Germline V gene data show CDR1 as SGDLS and CDR2 as YYNGEE. The CDR3 totals 13 residues. Trimming left V 4 bases short and J 8 bases short, with 15 bases between.

The CDR3 loop reads CASSLKGVPYNEQFF. CDR3 in DNA: TGTGCCAGCAGCTTAAAAGGGGTGCCCTACAATGAGCAGTTCTTC. The chain has TRBV7-3 and TRBJ2-1; TRBD1 is a possible D gene (5 bases). The V end was cut by 1 base, the J end by 2 bases, with 9 bases between. Germline-derived CDR1 and CDR2 are SGHTA and FQGTGA. The CDR3 is made up of 15 amino acids.

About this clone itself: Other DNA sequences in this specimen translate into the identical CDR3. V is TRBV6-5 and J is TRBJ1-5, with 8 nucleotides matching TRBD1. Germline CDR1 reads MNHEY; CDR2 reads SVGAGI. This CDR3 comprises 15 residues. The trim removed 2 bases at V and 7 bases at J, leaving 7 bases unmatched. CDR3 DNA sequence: TGTGCCAGCAGTTACGCCGGGACAGGAGGCCAGCCCCAGCATTTT. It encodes CASSYAGTGGQPQHF.

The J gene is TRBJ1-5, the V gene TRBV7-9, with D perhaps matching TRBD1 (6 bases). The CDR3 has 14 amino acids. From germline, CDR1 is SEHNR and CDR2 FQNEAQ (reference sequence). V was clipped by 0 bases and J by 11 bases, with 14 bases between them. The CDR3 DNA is TGTGCCAGCAGCTTAGCGGCCGAATCAGGGGCCCAGCATTTT. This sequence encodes CASSLAAESGAQHF.

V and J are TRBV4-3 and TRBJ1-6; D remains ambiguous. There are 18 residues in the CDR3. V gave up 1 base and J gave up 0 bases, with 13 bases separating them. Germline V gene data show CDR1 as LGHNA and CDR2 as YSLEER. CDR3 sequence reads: CASSQAPGVSSYNSPLHF. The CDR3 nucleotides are TGCGCCAGCAGCCAAGCCCCCGGGGTGAGCTCCTATAATTCACCCCTCCACTTT.

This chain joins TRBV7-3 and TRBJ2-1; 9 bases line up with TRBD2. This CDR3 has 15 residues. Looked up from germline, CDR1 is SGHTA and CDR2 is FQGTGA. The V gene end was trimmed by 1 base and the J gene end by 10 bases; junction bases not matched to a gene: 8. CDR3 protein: CASSLRAGGLNEQFF. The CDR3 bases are TGTGCCAGCAGCTTAAGGGCGGGGGGGCTTAACGAGCAGTTCTTC.

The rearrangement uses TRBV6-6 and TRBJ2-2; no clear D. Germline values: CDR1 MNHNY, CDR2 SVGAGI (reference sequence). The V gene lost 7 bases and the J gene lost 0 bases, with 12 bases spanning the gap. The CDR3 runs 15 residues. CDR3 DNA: TGTGCCAGCAACCTCGTTTACACGAACACCGGGGAGCTGTTTTTT. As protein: CASNLVYTNTGELFF.

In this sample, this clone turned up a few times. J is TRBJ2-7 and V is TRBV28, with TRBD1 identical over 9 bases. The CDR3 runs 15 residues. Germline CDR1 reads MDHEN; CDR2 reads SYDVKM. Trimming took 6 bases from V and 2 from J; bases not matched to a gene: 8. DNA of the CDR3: TGTGCCAGCAGCCGATCCGGGACAGGGACCTACGAGCAGTACTTC. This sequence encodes CASSRSGTGTYEQYF.

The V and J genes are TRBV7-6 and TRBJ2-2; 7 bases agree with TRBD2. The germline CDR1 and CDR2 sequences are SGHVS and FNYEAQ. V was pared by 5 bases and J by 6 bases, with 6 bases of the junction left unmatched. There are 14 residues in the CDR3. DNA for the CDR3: TGTGCCAGCAGCCGCCGGGGGGTCGCCGGGGAGCTGTTTTTT. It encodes CASSRRGVAGELFF.

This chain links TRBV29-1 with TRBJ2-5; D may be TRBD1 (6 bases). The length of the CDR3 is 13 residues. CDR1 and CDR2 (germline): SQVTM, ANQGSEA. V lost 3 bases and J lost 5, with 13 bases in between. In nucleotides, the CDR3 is TGCAGCGTTGATGGACAGAGGATGGAGACCCAGTACTTC. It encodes CSVDGQRMETQYF.

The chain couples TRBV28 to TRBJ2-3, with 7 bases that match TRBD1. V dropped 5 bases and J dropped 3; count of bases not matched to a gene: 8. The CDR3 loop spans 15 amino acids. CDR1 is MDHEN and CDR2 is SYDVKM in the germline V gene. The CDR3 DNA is TGTGCCAGCAGTCTCCAAGGACAGGTAACAGATACGCAGTATTTT. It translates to CASSLQGQVTDTQYF.

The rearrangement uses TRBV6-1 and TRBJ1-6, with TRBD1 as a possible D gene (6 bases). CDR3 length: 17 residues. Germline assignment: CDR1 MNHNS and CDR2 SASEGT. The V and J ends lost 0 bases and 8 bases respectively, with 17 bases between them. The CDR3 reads CASSEAGGRAGDSPLHF. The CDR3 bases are TGTGCCAGCAGTGAAGCCGGCGGTCGAGCAGGGGATTCACCCCTCCACTTT.

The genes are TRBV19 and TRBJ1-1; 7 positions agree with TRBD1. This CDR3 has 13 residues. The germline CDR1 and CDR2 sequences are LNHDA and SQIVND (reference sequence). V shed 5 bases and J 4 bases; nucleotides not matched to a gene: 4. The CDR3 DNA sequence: TGTGCCAGTAGTTACAGGGGAGGCACTGAAGCTTTCTTT. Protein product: CASSYRGGTEAFF.

The CDR3 coding sequence is TGTGCCACCAGCACCCAGGGAGGGGTCTCTGGGGCCAACGTCCTGACTTTC. This gives the protein CATSTQGGVSGANVLTF. The chain has TRBV15 and TRBJ2-6; 7 positions agree with TRBD2. V shed 4 bases and J 0 bases; nucleotides not matched to a gene: 6. The CDR3 sequence is 17 residues long. The germline V gene has CDR1 LNHNV and CDR2 YYDKDF (reference sequence). Combining the CDR3 with reference TRBV15 and TRBJ2-6 gives the whole variable domain DAMVIQNPRYQVTQFGKPVTLSCSQTLNHNVMYWYQQKSSQAPKLLFHYYDKDFNNEADTPDNFQSRRPNTSFCFLDIRSPGLGDTAMYLCATSTQGGVSGANVLTFGAGSRLTVL.

This CDR3 is CASSWDGTGGSYEQYF. The CDR3 DNA is TGTGCCAGCAGCTGGGACGGGACAGGGGGTTCCTACGAGCAGTACTTC. The chain couples TRBV11-1 to TRBJ2-7, with 11 bases aligning to TRBD1. V lost 4 bases to trimming and J lost 1 base; unmatched junction nucleotides: 6. Germline CDR1 reads SGHAT; CDR2 reads FQDESV (reference sequence). The CDR3 extends over 16 amino acids.

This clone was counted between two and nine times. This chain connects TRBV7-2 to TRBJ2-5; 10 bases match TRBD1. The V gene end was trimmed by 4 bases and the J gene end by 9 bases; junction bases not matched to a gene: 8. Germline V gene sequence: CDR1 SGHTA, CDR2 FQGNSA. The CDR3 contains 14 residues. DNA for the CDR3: TGTGCCAGCAGCTCAGGGACAGGGGAAGGGTCCCAGTACTTC. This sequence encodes CASSSGTGEGSQYF.

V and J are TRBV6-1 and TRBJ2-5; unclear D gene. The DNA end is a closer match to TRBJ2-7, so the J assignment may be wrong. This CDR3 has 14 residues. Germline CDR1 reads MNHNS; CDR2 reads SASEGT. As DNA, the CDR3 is TGTGCCAGCAGTGACCGGTTCCTTTCCTACGAGCAGTACTTC. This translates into CASSDRFLSYEQYF.

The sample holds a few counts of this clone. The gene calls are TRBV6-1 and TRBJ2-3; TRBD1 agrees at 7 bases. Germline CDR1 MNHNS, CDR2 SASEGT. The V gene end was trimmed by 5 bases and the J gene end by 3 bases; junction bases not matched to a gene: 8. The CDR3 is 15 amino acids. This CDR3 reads CASSPRTGWTDTQYF. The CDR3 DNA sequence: TGTGCCAGCAGTCCACGGACAGGATGGACAGATACGCAGTATTTT.